This T cell receptor beta chain was identified in a study of regulatory T cells in long-lasting Graves disease. Study overall: Over-5-year antithyroid drug use with positive TSH receptor antibodies defined persistent Graves' disease in the study.

Comments on this clonotype: The antigen remains unidentified.

The sample's time point: persistent/refractory GD, antithyroid drugs over 5 years with positive TRAb. The TCR library used RNA extracted from PBMCs. In Xi'an, China, an endocrinology department was the source of patients. Study-wide points: In persistent patients, shared public clonotypes (under 3,000) outnumbered those in new patients (about 1,000). It was in persistent disease that TRBV28, TRBJ1-2 and TRBJ2-5 were favored.

Arm-PCR of CDR3 regions and iRepertoire HTBI primers were the basis on which TCR beta libraries were built. MiXCR, applied by TCRdb to the multiplex PCR reads, yields one record per CDR3 protein. The table records fewer than 450,000 distinct CDR3 sequences, around 22% of them present only once. Germline CDR1 DFQATT, CDR2 SNEGSKA (reference sequence). This CDR3 comprises 12 residues. V was trimmed by 0 bases and J by 4 bases, leaving 7 bases between them. The sequence was obtained from a female donor with Graves disease. The genes are TRBV20-1 and TRBJ2-7; D not resolved. Specimen: peripheral blood mononuclear cells (PBMCs), collected when the disease was refractory, from a patient treated with antithyroid drugs. CDR3 in DNA: TGCAGTGCTAGAGATTGGCAGTACGAGCAGTACTTC. Protein: CSARDWQYEQYF.